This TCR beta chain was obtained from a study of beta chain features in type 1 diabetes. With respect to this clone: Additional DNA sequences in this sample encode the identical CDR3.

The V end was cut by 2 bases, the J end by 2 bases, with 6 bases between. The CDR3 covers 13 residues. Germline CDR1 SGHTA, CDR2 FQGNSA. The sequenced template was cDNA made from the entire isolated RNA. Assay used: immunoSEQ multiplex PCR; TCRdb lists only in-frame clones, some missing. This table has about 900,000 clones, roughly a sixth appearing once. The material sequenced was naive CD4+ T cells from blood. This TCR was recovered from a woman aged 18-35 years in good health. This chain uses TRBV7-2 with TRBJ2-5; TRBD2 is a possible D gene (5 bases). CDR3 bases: TGTGCCAGCAGCTTAAGGACTCAAGAGACCCAGTACTTC. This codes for CASSLRTQETQYF. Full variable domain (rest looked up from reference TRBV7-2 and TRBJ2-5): GAGVSQSPSNKVTEKGKDVELRCDPISGHTALYWYRQSLGQGLEFLIYFQGNSAPDKSGLPSDRFSAERTGGSVSTLTIQRTQQEDSAVYLCASSLRTQETQYFGPGTRLLVL.